The clone carrying this T cell receptor beta chain was observed a few times. The antigen is undetermined. Individual TCR cDNA molecules each bore their own unique molecular identifier. TCRdb processed the 5' RACE reads anew with MiXCR; each CDR3 protein has one entry. The table lists approximately 44,000 distinct CDR3 sequences, 10% to 15% of them singletons, with 35% to 45% in the top ten. This entry is derived from a study of spatial heterogeneity in lung cancer. About the study: Unique TCR and UMI combinations averaged more than ten appearances each in raw reads.

CDR1 is SEHNR, CDR2 FQNEAQ, per germline (reference sequence). The CDR3 consists of 15 residues. V was clipped by 3 bases and J by 0 bases, with 9 bases between them. Time point indicated: sample taken at primary tumor resection. Extraction of whole RNA from tumor, nontumor lung or frozen PBMC preceded unsorted sequencing. The cohort: some 73 early-stage, untreated non-small cell lung cancer patients. Study observations and caveats: There were more appearances of ubiquitous expanded tumor TCRs in blood at resection than at follow-up.

Material: PBMCs, obtained at surgery. This chain uses TRBV7-9 with TRBJ1-3, with unresolved D. The TCR comes from a female donor with early-stage non-small cell lung cancer. As DNA, the CDR3 is TGTGCCAGCAGCTTGGTCGGGCTCTCTGGAAACACCATATATTTT. Translated, it gives CASSLVGLSGNTIYF.